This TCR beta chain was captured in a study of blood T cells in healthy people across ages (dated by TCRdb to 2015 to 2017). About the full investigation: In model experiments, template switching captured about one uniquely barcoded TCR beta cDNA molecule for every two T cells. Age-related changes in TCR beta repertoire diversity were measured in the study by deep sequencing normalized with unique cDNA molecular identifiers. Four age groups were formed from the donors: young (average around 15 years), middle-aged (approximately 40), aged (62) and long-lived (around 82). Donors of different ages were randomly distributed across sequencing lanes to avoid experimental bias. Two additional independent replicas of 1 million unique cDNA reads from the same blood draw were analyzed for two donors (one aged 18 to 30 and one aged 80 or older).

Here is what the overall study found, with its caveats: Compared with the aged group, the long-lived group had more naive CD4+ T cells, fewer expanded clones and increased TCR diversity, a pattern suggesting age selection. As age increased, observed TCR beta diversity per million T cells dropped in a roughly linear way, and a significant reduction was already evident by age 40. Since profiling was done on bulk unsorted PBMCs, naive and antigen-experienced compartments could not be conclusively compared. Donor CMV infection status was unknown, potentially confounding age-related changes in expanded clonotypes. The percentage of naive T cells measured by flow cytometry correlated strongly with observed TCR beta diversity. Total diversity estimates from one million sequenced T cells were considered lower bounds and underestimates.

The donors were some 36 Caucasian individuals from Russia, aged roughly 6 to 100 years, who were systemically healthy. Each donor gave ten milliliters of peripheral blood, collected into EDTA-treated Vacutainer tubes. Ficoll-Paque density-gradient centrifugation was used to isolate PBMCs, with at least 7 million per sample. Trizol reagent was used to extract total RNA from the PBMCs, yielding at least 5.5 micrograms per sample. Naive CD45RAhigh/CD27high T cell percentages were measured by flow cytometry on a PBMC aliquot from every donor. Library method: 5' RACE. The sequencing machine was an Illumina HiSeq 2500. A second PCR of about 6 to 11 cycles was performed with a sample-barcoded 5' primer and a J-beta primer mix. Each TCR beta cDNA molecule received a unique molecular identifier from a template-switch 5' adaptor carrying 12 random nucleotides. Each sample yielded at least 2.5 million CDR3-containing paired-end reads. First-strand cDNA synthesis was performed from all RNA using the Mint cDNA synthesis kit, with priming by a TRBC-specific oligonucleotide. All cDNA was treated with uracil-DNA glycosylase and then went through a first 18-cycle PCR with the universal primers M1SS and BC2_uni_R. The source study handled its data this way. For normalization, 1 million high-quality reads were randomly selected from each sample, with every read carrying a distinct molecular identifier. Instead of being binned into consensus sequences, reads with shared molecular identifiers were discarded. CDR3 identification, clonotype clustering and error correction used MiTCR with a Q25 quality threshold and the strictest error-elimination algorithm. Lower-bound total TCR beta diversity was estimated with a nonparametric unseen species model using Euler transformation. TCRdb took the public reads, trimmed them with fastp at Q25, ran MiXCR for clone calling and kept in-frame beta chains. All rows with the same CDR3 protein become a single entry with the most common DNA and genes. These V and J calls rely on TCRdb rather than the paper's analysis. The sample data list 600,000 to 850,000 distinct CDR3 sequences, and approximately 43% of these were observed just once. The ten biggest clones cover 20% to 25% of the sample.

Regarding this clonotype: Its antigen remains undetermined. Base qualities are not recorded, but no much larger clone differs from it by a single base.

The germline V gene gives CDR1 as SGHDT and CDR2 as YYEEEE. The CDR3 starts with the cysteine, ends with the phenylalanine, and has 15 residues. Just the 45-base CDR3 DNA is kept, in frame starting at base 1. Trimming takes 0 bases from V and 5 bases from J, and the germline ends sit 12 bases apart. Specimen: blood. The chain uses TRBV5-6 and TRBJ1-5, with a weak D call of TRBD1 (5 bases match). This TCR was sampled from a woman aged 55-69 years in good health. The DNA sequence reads TGTGCCAGCAGCTTGGGAGGGGCGGAATATCAGCCCCAGCATTTT. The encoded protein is CASSLGGAEYQPQHF.